These 32 T cell receptor beta chains came from one sample sequenced in a study of T cells in Graves' hyperthyroidism and ophthalmopathy. The investigators amplified TCR beta CDR3 regions from RNA transcripts. Carried out on the TCR CDR3, a first-round RT-PCR used the HTBI primer set. TCRdb independently ran MiXCR on the multiplex PCR reads; one entry per CDR3 protein. The table shows about 270,000 distinct CDR3 sequences, with roughly 20% occurring only once. The sample taken for sequencing was blood. The receptors come from a man aged 25 to 45 with Graves' ophthalmopathy.

This clonotype appeared a few times. This chain uses TRBV11-2 with TRBJ2-1; 8 nucleotides line up with TRBD2. This CDR3 comprises 16 residues. V shed 1 base, J shed 2 bases, and the junction held 4 bases outside the gene matches. Germline V gives CDR1 SGHAT, CDR2 FQNNGV. CDR3 residues: CASSLGLAQTYNEQFF. DNA of the CDR3: TGTGCCAGCAGCTTAGGACTAGCGCAAACCTACAATGAGCAGTTCTTC.

J is TRBJ2-2 and V is TRBV7-2; unclear D gene. The CDR3 covers 12 residues. CDR1 is SGHTA and CDR2 is FQGNSA in the germline V gene. Trimming took 6 bases from V and 7 from J, leaving 9 bases between them. The CDR3 bases are TGTGCCAGCAGAAGTGAGAACGGGGAGCTGTTTTTT. Translation: CASRSENGELFF.

The chain joins TRBV18 to TRBJ2-1, with 10 bases identical to TRBD1. Unmatched junction bases numbered 7, after V lost 3 bases and J lost 8 bases. From germline, CDR1 is KGHSH and CDR2 LQKENI. The CDR3 has 15 amino acids. CDR3 DNA: TGTGCCAGCTCACCCTCCGGGACAGGGGTGCATGAGCAGTTCTTC. Its translation: CASSPSGTGVHEQFF.

The rearrangement links TRBV4-1 to TRBJ2-3, with TRBD1 identical over 8 bases. CDR3 length: 15 amino acids. CDR1 is MGHRA and CDR2 is YSYEKL in the germline V gene. V was pared by 4 bases and J by 2 bases, with 5 bases of the junction left unmatched. The DNA of the CDR3 is TGCGCCAGCAGCCTATTGGACAGGGCCACAGATACGCAGTATTTT. The encoded protein is CASSLLDRATDTQYF.

The sample holds many counts of this clonotype. The J gene is TRBJ2-1, the V gene TRBV28; 10 bases fit TRBD2. J gave up 5 bases and V 6 bases, and 7 bases lay outside the gene matches. CDR1 and CDR2 (germline): MDHEN, SYDVKM. The CDR3 sequence is 15 residues long. CDR3 sequence (DNA): TGTGCCAGCAGGGGGACTAGCGTCAGACACAATGAGCAGTTCTTC. This translates into CASRGTSVRHNEQFF.

The chain joins TRBV28 to TRBJ2-7; a weak D match, TRBD2 (6 bases). This CDR3 has 15 amino acids. The V and J ends lost 5 bases and 7 bases respectively, with 21 bases between them. Germline V lookup: CDR1 MDHEN, CDR2 SYDVKM. The CDR3: CASSRAGPRAVEQYF. The CDR3, as DNA: TGTGCCAGCAGTCGCGCGGGGCCGAGGGCGGTGGAGCAGTACTTC.

At least ten counts were recorded for this clonotype. This chain links TRBV20-1 with TRBJ2-7; TRBD2 aligns across 7 bases. Trimming removed 4 bases from V and 0 bases from J; junction bases left unmatched: 3. Germline values: CDR1 DFQATT, CDR2 SNEGSKA (reference sequence). This CDR3 spans 13 amino acids. CDR3 amino acids: CSATVAGSYEQYF. CDR3 coding DNA: TGCAGTGCTACGGTAGCGGGCTCCTACGAGCAGTACTTC.

The chain has TRBV5-1 and TRBJ2-1, with 7 bases lining up with TRBD2. The V segment lost 4 bases and the J segment 6 bases; nucleotides outside the gene matches: 19. Germline CDR1 is SGHRS and CDR2 is YFSETQ. This CDR3 comprises 18 residues. The CDR3 DNA follows: TGCGCCAGCAGCAAATGGGGGGGTCGGGGCTCCGAAGGCAATGAGCAGTTCTTC. Protein: CASSKWGGRGSEGNEQFF. The entire variable domain, with the rest obtained from reference TRBV5-1 and TRBJ2-1, is as follows: KAGVTQTPRYLIKTRGQQVTLSCSPISGHRSVSWYQQTPGQGLQFLFEYFSETQRNKGNFPGRFSGRQFSNSRSEMNVSTLELGDSALYLCASSKWGGRGSEGNEQFFGPGTRLTVL.

The CDR3 DNA is TGTGCCAGCAGCTTAGCTGGCCCGTGGCCCGAGCAGTACTTC. Its protein is CASSLAGPWPEQYF. The chain recombines TRBV7-9 with TRBJ2-7; no reliable D call. Trimming took 0 bases from V and 6 from J, leaving 12 bases between them. The CDR3 is 14 amino acids. In germline, CDR1 is SEHNR, CDR2 FQNEAQ (reference sequence).

This clonotype was seen a few times. The chain couples TRBV30 to TRBJ2-7; 9 bases fit TRBD2. CDR3 length: 12 amino acids. V gave up 4 bases and J gave up 2 bases; unmatched junction bases: 0. CDR1 is GTSNPN, CDR2 SVGIG, per germline (reference sequence). CDR3 DNA sequence: TGTGCCTGGATAGCGGGAGCCTACGAGCAGTACTTC. Residues: CAWIAGAYEQYF.

This clonotype was detected only a few times. The V gene is TRBV11-3, the J gene TRBJ1-3, with D possibly being TRBD1 (5 bases). Between the trimmed V and J ends, which lost 1 base and 6 bases, there was a span of 10 bases. The V gene's germline CDR1 is SGHNT and CDR2 YENEEA. The CDR3 has 14 residues. CDR3 sequence: CASSLGGTENTIYF. The CDR3 nucleotides are TGTGCCAGCAGCTTAGGTGGGACGGAAAACACCATATATTTT.

This clonotype was seen ten or more times. The gene calls are TRBV11-2 and TRBJ2-7, with 8 bases fitting TRBD2. V dropped 5 bases and J dropped 4; count of bases not matched to a gene: 13. In germline, CDR1 is SGHAT, CDR2 FQNNGV. The CDR3 spans 16 residues. CDR3 sequence (DNA): TGTGCCAGCAGCCCGAGGGGAGCGGGAGCGGGTTACGAGCAGTACTTC. Amino acids: CASSPRGAGAGYEQYF.

This clonotype was detected ten times or more. The rearrangement joins TRBV11-2 to TRBJ2-7, with 12 bases aligning to TRBD2. CDR1 is SGHAT, CDR2 FQNNGV, per germline. The CDR3 covers 15 residues. J gave up 2 bases and V 5 bases, and 4 bases lay outside the gene matches. CDR3: CASSLGLAGTYEQYF. CDR3 bases: TGTGCCAGCAGCCTGGGACTAGCGGGCACCTACGAGCAGTACTTC.

The chain employs TRBV15 and TRBJ2-7; D is perhaps TRBD2 (5 bases). CDR3 size: 14 residues. CDR1 is LNHNV and CDR2 is YYDKDF in the germline V gene (reference sequence). Trimming shortened V by 0 bases and J by 6 bases, and 12 bases separated the two germline ends. The CDR3 sequence: CATSRDPGKFEQYF. The CDR3 DNA sequence: TGTGCCACCAGCAGAGATCCGGGAAAATTCGAGCAGTACTTC. Full variable domain (outside the CDR3, taken from reference TRBV15 and TRBJ2-7): DAMVIQNPRYQVTQFGKPVTLSCSQTLNHNVMYWYQQKSSQAPKLLFHYYDKDFNNEADTPDNFQSRRPNTSFCFLDIRSPGLGDTAMYLCATSRDPGKFEQYFGPGTRLTVT.

In this sample, this clonotype turned up many times. CDR3 protein: CASSLAGGQDGEQYF. CDR3 nucleotides: TGTGCCAGCAGTTTAGCGGGAGGGCAGGATGGGGAGCAGTACTTC. This chain connects TRBV28 to TRBJ2-7; 9 bases fit TRBD2. There are 15 residues in the CDR3. J lost 7 bases, V lost 2 bases, and 9 bases had no gene match. Per germline, CDR1 MDHEN and CDR2 SYDVKM.

This chain uses TRBV18 with TRBJ2-7, with a tentative D call TRBD2 (5 bases). CDR3 length equals 14 residues. V lost 3 bases and J 7 bases, leaving 16 bases between the germline ends. Germline V gene data show CDR1 as KGHSH and CDR2 as LQKENI. The CDR3 reads CASSPPTSTGEQYF. The CDR3 nucleotides read TGTGCCAGCTCACCTCCGACAAGCACGGGGGAGCAGTACTTC.

With respect to this clonotype: This may arise from a read error, as a much more abundant clone is one base away. This chain uses TRBV6-5 with TRBJ2-3, with D possibly TRBD2 on 6 matching bases. The germline gives CDR1 MNHEY, CDR2 SVGAGI. The CDR3 covers 15 residues. Trimming took 2 bases from V and 0 from J, leaving 9 bases between them. The DNA for the CDR3 is TGTGCCAGCAGTTACCGGGGGACTAGCACAGATACGCAGTATTTT. Translated, it gives CASSYRGTSTDTQYF.

A few counts support this clonotype. This chain connects TRBV20-1 to TRBJ2-3; TRBD2 is a possible D gene (6 bases). CDR1 and CDR2 (germline): DFQATT, SNEGSKA (reference sequence). Between the trimmed V and J ends, which lost 4 bases and 2 bases, there was a span of 22 bases. CDR3 length equals 17 residues. The CDR3 DNA sequence: TGCAGTGCTACTGTCGGGTGGCCCTCGGGGGACACAGATACGCAGTATTTT. Its translation is CSATVGWPSGDTDTQYF.

This clonotype was observed a handful of times. The J gene is TRBJ2-3, the V gene TRBV6-9, with no clear D. Germline V CDR1 and CDR2: MNHGY, SVAAGI. With 3 bases removed from V and 0 bases from J, the gap between germline ends came to 4 bases. The CDR3 extends over 13 amino acids. The CDR3 bases are TGTGCCAGCAGTTACGCCAGCACAGATACGCAGTATTTT. It yields the protein CASSYASTDTQYF.

This chain links TRBV3-1 with TRBJ2-1, with 7 bases identical to TRBD1. CDR1 and CDR2 from the germline V gene are LGHDT and YNNKEL (reference sequence). V lost 4 bases, J lost 4 bases, and 16 bases stayed unmatched. The CDR3 runs to 18 residues. CDR3 coding DNA: TGTGCCAGCAGCCCTGTTTACCGGGACAGACGTTTATACAATGAGCAGTTCTTC. Translation gives CASSPVYRDRRLYNEQFF.

The chain carries TRBV12-5 and TRBJ2-7; 9 positions match TRBD2. This CDR3 has 16 residues. Germline lookup yields CDR1 LGHNT and CDR2 FRNRAP. V gave up 0 bases and J gave up 5 bases; unmatched junction bases: 8. DNA of the CDR3: TGTGCTAGTGGTTTGGTAGGTAGCGGGAGTTTTCACGAGCAGTACTTC. Its translation: CASGLVGSGSFHEQYF. Looking up the rest from reference TRBV12-5 and TRBJ2-7 gives the full variable domain: DARVTQTPRHKVTEMGQEVTMRCQPILGHNTVFWYRQTMMQGLELLAYFRNRAPLDDSGMPKDRFSAEMPDATLATLKIQPSEPRDSAVYFCASGLVGSGSFHEQYFGPGTRLTVT.

This CDR3 is CASSSPRTPPYEQYF. The CDR3 DNA is TGTGCCAGCAGTTCCCCCCGGACACCCCCCTACGAGCAGTACTTC. The chain carries TRBV27 and TRBJ2-7, with TRBD1 as a possible D gene (5 bases). This CDR3 is built from 15 residues. V gave up 4 bases and J gave up 2 bases, with 15 bases separating them. Germline V CDR1 and CDR2: MNHEY, SMNVEV (reference sequence).

The V gene is TRBV2, the J gene TRBJ2-1, with 9 bases lining up with TRBD2. Trimming removed 8 bases from V and 7 bases from J; junction bases left unmatched: 6. Germline CDR1 is SNHLY and CDR2 is FYNNEI. This CDR3 contains 13 residues. The CDR3, as DNA: TGTGCCAGCGCTGGTAGCGGGAGAAATGAGCAGTTCTTC. Translated, it gives CASAGSGRNEQFF.

This clonotype occurred a few times. V usage is TRBV3-1 and J usage is TRBJ2-4; TRBD1 agrees at 9 bases. The trim removed 2 bases at V and 8 bases at J, leaving 4 bases unmatched. The germline V gene has CDR1 LGHDT and CDR2 YNNKEL (reference sequence). This CDR3 spans 14 amino acids. In DNA form, the CDR3 reads TGTGCCAGCAGCCAAAGGACAGGGGCGGACATTCAGTACTTC. As protein: CASSQRTGADIQYF.

This clonotype was detected once. This sequence joins TRBV7-6 and TRBJ2-3, with D uncertain. The CDR3 totals 14 residues. With 6 bases removed from V and 6 bases from J, the gap between germline ends came to 16 bases. Germline-derived CDR1 and CDR2 are SGHVS and FNYEAQ. CDR3 sequence: CASSQITVSDTQYF. DNA of the CDR3: TGTGCCAGCAGTCAAATCACGGTATCCGATACGCAGTATTTT. Drawing the rest from reference TRBV7-6 and TRBJ2-3, the complete variable domain is GAGVSQSPRYKVTKRGQDVALRCDPISGHVSLYWYRQALGQGPEFLTYFNYEAQQDKSGLPNDRFSAERPEGSISTLTIQRTEQRDSAMYRCASSQITVSDTQYFGPGTRLTVL.

J is TRBJ1-5 and V is TRBV20-1; 9 nucleotides align to TRBD1. The CDR3 spans 14 residues. Germline CDR1 is DFQATT and CDR2 is SNEGSKA (reference sequence). The J segment lost 6 bases and the V segment lost 3 bases, leaving 6 bases of the junction unmatched. The DNA of the CDR3 is TGCAGTGCTAGGTGGGACAGGGTGGGTCAGCCCCAGCATTTT. It is translated as CSARWDRVGQPQHF.

This clonotype was detected many times. This chain connects TRBV6-5 to TRBJ1-4; D perhaps matches TRBD1 (5 bases). Trimming took 2 bases from V and 7 from J, leaving 11 bases between them. Per the germline V gene, CDR1 is MNHEY and CDR2 is SVGAGI. This CDR3 has 14 amino acids. CDR3 DNA sequence: TGTGCCAGCAGTTACGATCGGGGGAGTGAAAAACTGTTTTTT. It encodes CASSYDRGSEKLFF.

This clonotype was seen once. The genes are TRBV6-2 or TRBV6-3 and TRBJ2-5, with D possibly matching TRBD2 (6 bases). The CDR3 consists of 12 residues. The V end was cut by 10 bases, the J end by 2 bases, with 11 bases between. Germline CDR1 and CDR2: MNHEY and SVGEGT. DNA of the CDR3: TGTGCCACCCGGACTACACAAGAGACCCAGTACTTC. Protein: CATRTTQETQYF.

In regard to this clonotype: At one boundary the junction diverges from the germline segment, which might be a read error. The chain recombines TRBV5-4 with TRBJ2-2, with TRBD1 identical over 10 bases. Looked up from germline, CDR1 is SGHNT and CDR2 is YYREEE (reference sequence). This CDR3 is built from 12 residues. In DNA form, the CDR3 reads TGTGCCAGCAGTCGACAGGGGGCGCAGCTGTATTTT. This sequence encodes CASSRQGAQLYF.

V is TRBV12-3 or TRBV12-4 and J is TRBJ2-3, with TRBD2 matching over 9 bases. J was trimmed by 2 bases and V by 5 bases; bases with no gene match: 8. The CDR3 sequence is 16 residues long. The CDR3 nucleotides are TGTGCCAGCAGTGCCCGACTAGCGGATAACACAGATACGCAGTATTTT. It translates to CASSARLADNTDTQYF.

This clonotype was found many times. V is TRBV5-1 and J is TRBJ2-3; TRBD2 might be the D (5 bases). CDR1 and CDR2 (germline): SGHRS, YFSETQ. The CDR3 covers 15 residues. V was clipped by 0 bases and J by 0 bases, with 8 bases between them. Written as DNA, the CDR3 is TGCGCCAGCAGCTTGGACCGGGGAAGCACAGATACGCAGTATTTT. This codes for CASSLDRGSTDTQYF.

This clonotype was counted once. This may come from a read error, since a much larger clone is one base off. The V and J genes are TRBV14 and TRBJ1-1, with D uncertain. The CDR3 extends over 13 amino acids. Germline CDR1 and CDR2: SGHDN and FVKESK. For the CDR3, the DNA is TGTGCCTGCAGCCACGGATTGAACACTGAAGCTTTCTTT. Translating it yields CACSHGLNTEAFF.